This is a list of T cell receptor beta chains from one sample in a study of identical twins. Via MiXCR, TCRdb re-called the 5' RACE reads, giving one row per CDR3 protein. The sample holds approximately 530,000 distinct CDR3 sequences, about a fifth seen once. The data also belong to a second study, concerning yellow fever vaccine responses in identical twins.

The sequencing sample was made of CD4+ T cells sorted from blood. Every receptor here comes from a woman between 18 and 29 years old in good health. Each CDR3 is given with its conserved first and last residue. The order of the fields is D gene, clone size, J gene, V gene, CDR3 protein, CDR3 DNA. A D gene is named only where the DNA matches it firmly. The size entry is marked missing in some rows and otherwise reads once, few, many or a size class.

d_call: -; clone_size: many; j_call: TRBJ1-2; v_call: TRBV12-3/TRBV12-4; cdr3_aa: CASGASPGYTF; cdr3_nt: TGTGCCAGCGGGGCGAGCCCTGGCTACACCTTC
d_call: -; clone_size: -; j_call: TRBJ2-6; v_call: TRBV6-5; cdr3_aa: CASRTGANVLTF; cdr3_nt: TGTGCCAGCAGAACTGGGGCCAACGTCCTGACTTTC
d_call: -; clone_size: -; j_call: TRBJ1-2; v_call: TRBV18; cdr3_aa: CASSPNDSNGYTF; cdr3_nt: TGTGCCAGCTCACCTAACGACAGCAATGGCTACACCTTC
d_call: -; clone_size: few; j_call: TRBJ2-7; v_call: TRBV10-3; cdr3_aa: CAISVGGQAGSSYEQYF; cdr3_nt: TGTGCCATCAGTGTTGGTGGACAAGCGGGCAGCTCCTACGAGCAGTACTTC
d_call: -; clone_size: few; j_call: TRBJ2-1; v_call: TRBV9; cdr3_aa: CASSLGSPKGNEQFF; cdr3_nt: TGTGCCAGCAGCCTGGGCAGTCCTAAGGGCAATGAGCAGTTCTTC
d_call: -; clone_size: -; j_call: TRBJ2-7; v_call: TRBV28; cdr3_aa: CASSFRTGNYEQYF; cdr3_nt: TGTGCCAGCAGTTTCCGGACCGGGAACTACGAGCAGTACTTC
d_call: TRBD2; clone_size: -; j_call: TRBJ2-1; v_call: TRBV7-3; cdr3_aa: CASSKGTSGDNEQFF; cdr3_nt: TGTGCCAGCAGCAAGGGGACTAGCGGAGACAATGAGCAGTTCTTC
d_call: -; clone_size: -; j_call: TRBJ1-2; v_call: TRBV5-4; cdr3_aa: CASSPRSDYGYTF; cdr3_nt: TGTGCCAGCAGCCCTCGCAGCGACTATGGCTACACCTTC
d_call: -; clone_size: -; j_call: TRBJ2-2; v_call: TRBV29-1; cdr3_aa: CSVGRQNTGELFF; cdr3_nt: TGCAGCGTGGGACGTCAAAACACCGGGGAGCTGTTTTTT
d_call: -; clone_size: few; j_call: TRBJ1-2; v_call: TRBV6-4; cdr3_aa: CASSDSVNGIYGYTF; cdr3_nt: TGTGCCAGCAGTGACTCGGTGAACGGGATCTATGGCTACACCTTC
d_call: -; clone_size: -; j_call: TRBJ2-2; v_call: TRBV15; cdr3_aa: CATSRVPGEEYTGELFF; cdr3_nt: TGTGCCACCAGCAGAGTGCCAGGGGAAGAATACACCGGGGAGCTGTTTTTT
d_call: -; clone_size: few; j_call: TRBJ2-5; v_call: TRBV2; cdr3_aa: CASSVYETQYF; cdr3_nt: TGTGCCAGCAGTGTGTACGAGACCCAGTACTTC
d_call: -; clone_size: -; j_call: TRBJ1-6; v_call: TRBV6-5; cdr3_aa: CASSYSEGHNSPLHF; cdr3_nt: TGTGCCAGCAGTTACTCGGAGGGCCATAATTCACCCCTCCACTTT
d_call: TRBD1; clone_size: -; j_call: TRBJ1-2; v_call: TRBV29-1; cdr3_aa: CSAIQGTYGYTF; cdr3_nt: TGCAGCGCGATACAGGGGACCTATGGCTACACCTTC
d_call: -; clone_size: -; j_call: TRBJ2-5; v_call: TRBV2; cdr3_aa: CAGAISRGGETQYF; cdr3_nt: TGTGCCGGCGCGATATCCAGGGGGGGAGAGACCCAGTACTTC
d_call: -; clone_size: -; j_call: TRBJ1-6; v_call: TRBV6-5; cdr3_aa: CASSYGQADNSPLHF; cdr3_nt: TGTGCCAGCAGTTACGGGCAGGCGGATAATTCACCCCTCCACTTT
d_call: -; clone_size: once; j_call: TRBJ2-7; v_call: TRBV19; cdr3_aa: CASSIGVGSYEQYF; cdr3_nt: TGTGCCAGTAGTATAGGGGTCGGTTCCTACGAGCAGTACTTC
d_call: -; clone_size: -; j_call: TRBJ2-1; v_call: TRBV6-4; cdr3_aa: CASSDSTSRNEQFF; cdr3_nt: TGTGCCAGCAGTGACTCTACTAGCCGCAATGAGCAGTTCTTC
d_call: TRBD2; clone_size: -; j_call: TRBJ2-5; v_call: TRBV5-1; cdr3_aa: CASSLTKLAGGANQETQYF; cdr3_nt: TGCGCCAGCAGCTTAACCAAACTAGCGGGGGGCGCTAACCAAGAGACCCAGTACTTC
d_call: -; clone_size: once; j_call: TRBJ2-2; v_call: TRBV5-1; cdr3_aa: CASRSGPTGELFF; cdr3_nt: TGCGCCAGCAGAAGCGGCCCCACCGGGGAGCTGTTTTTT
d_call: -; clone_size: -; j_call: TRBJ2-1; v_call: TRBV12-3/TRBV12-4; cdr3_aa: CASSFSSNEQFF; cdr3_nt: TGTGCCAGCAGTTTTAGCAGTAATGAGCAGTTCTTC
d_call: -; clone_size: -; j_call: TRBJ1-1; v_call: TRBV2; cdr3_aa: CASSVGDTEAFF; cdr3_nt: TGTGCCAGCAGTGTGGGGGACACTGAAGCTTTCTTT
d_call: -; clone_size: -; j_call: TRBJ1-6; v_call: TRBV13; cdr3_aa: CASSGRDLPYSPLHF; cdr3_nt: TGTGCCAGCAGCGGCCGGGACCTACCGTATTCACCCCTCCACTTT
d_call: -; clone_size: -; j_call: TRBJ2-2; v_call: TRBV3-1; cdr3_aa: CASNDGSTGELFF; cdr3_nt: TGTGCCAGCAACGATGGGTCCACCGGGGAGCTGTTTTTT
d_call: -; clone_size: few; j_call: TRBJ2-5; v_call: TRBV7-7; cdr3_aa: CASSLVPYPGAQETQYF; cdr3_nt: TGTGCCAGCAGCTTAGTCCCCTACCCAGGGGCACAAGAGACCCAGTACTTC
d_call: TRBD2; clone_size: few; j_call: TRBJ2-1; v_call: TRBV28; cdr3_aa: CASSFRLAGDYEQFF; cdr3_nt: TGTGCCAGCAGTTTCCGACTAGCGGGAGACTATGAGCAGTTCTTC
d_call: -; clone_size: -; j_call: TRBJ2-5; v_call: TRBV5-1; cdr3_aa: CASSRARTSAETQYF; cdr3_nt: TGCGCCAGCAGTCGGGCCCGGACTTCCGCGGAGACCCAGTACTTC
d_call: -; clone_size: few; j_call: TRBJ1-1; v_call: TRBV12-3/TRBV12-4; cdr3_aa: CASSTALGTEAFF; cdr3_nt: TGTGCCAGCAGTACCGCGTTGGGTACTGAAGCTTTCTTT
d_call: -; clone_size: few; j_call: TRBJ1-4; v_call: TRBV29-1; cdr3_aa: CSVRKDGATNEKLFF; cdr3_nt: TGCAGCGTCCGAAAGGACGGGGCAACTAATGAAAAACTGTTTTTT
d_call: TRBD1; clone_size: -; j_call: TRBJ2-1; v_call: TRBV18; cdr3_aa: CASSDSTGTGLNEQFF; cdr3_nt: TGTGCCAGCTCAGACTCCACCGGGACAGGTCTGAATGAGCAGTTCTTC
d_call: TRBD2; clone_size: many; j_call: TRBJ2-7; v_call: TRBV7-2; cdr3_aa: CASSSGTSFSGYEQYF; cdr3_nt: TGTGCCAGCAGCTCAGGGACTAGCTTTTCGGGCTACGAGCAGTACTTC
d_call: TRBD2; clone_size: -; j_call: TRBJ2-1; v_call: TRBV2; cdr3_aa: CASSEGSGGAGNEQFF; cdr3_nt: TGTGCCAGCAGTGAGGGGAGCGGGGGAGCGGGCAATGAGCAGTTCTTC
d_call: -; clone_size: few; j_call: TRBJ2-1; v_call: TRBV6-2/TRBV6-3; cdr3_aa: CASSYFGRMEQFF; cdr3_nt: TGTGCCAGCAGTTACTTCGGGAGAATGGAGCAGTTCTTC
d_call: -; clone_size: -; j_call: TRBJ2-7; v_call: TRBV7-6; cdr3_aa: CASRRDSTTYEQYF; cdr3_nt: TGTGCCAGCAGACGGGACTCTACAACCTACGAGCAGTACTTC
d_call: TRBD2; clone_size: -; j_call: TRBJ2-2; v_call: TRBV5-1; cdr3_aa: CASSSSGVTGELFF; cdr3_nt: TGCGCCAGCAGCTCTAGCGGAGTCACCGGGGAGCTGTTTTTT
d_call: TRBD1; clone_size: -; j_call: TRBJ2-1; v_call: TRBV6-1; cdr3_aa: CASSEREPGQLPSYNEQFF; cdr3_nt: TGTGCCAGCAGTGAAAGGGAGCCGGGACAGCTACCTTCCTACAATGAGCAGTTCTTC
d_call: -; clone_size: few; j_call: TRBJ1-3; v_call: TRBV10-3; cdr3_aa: CAIRVTGRTSGNTIYF; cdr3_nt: TGTGCCATCAGGGTAACAGGGAGGACCTCTGGAAACACCATATATTTT
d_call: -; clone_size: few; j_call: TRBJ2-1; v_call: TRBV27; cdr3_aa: CASSTGTLGEQFF; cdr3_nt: TGTGCCAGCAGTACGGGGACTCTGGGGGAGCAGTTCTTC
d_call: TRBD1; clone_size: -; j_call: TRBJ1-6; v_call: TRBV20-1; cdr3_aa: CSASTTGSKNSPLHF; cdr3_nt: TGCAGTGCTAGCACGACAGGGTCCAAGAATTCACCCCTCCACTTT
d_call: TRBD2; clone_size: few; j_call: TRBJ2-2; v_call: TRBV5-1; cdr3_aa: CASSGGLAGASGELFF; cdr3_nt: TGCGCCAGCAGCGGAGGACTAGCGGGAGCGTCCGGGGAGCTGTTTTTT